The rows below give T cell receptor beta chains drawn from one sample of a study of T cell responses to AZD1222 COVID-19 vaccine. TCRdb keeps only in-frame clones here, not all; method: immunoSEQ multiplex PCR. The profile covers over 150,000 clones, with 88% appearing a single time and around 10% taken by the ten largest. The sample was peripheral blood, taken 28 days after the second AZD1222 dose. These receptor sequences come from an adult who received the AZD1222 COVID-19 vaccine. Both conserved end residues are part of each CDR3. D genes are given only for firm matches. Some rows mark clone size as missing; the rest say once, few, many or name a class of expanded clone.

d_gene | j_gene | v_gene | abundance | CDR3aa | CDR3nt
NA | TRBJ1-1 | TRBV28 | NA | CASLTLSTEAFF | TGTGCCAGCCTTACATTGAGCACTGAAGCTTTCTTT
NA | TRBJ2-1 | TRBV7-2 | NA | CASRRDSLYNEQFF | TGTGCCAGCAGGCGGGACAGCCTTTACAATGAGCAGTTCTTC
NA | TRBJ1-4 | TRBV3-1/TRBV3-2 | NA | CASSHRGSGADEKLFF | TGTGCCAGCAGCCACCGTGGGTCGGGGGCGGATGAAAAACTGTTTTTT
TRBD2 | TRBJ2-1 | TRBV9 | NA | CASSVVLAGGPGDEQFF | TGTGCCAGCAGCGTAGTCCTAGCGGGGGGGCCCGGCGATGAGCAGTTCTTC
TRBD1 | TRBJ1-4 | TRBV7-9 | NA | CASTPFGQGGEKLFF | TGTGCCAGCACCCCTTTCGGACAGGGAGGTGAAAAACTGTTTTTT
NA | TRBJ1-3 | TRBV6-2/TRBV6-3 | NA | CASSYLDSAGNTIYF | TGTGCCAGCAGTTATCTCGACTCGGCTGGAAACACCATATATTTT
NA | TRBJ1-2 | TRBV28 | NA | CASRRGSFNYGYTF | TGTGCCAGCAGACGCGGTTCATTTAACTATGGCTACACCTTC
NA | TRBJ1-4 | TRBV5-3 | NA | CARSLGGANEKLFF | TGTGCCAGAAGCTTAGGAGGTGCTAATGAAAAACTGTTTTTT
NA | TRBJ2-7 | TRBV6-2/TRBV6-3 | NA | CASSSPNRNEQYF | TGTGCCAGCAGTTCTCCTAATAGGAACGAGCAGTACTTC
TRBD1 | TRBJ1-1 | TRBV30 | NA | CAWNPQGPDTEAFF | TGTGCCTGGAACCCACAGGGGCCAGACACTGAAGCTTTCTTT
TRBD2 | TRBJ2-7 | TRBV23-1 | few | CASSQSRIAGGYEQYF | TGCGCCAGCAGTCAATCTAGAATAGCGGGGGGCTACGAGCAGTACTTC
NA | TRBJ2-7 | TRBV5-4 | NA | CASSVTAGDYEQYF | TGTGCCAGCAGCGTCACGGCAGGGGACTACGAGCAGTACTTC
TRBD2 | TRBJ2-7 | TRBV7-2 | NA | CASSFPLAGNSYEQYF | TGTGCCAGCAGCTTCCCTCTAGCGGGAAACTCCTACGAGCAGTACTTC
NA | TRBJ2-5 | TRBV5-6 | NA | CASSLVRGWGETQYF | TGTGCCAGCAGCTTGGTCCGGGGGTGGGGAGAGACCCAGTACTTC
TRBD2 | TRBJ2-1 | TRBV6-4 | NA | CASSGTSGGVNEQFF | TGTGCCAGCAGTGGAACTAGCGGGGGGGTCAATGAGCAGTTCTTC
NA | TRBJ2-6 | TRBV6-2/TRBV6-3 | NA | CASSYSSGANVLTF | TGTGCCAGCAGTTACAGCTCTGGGGCCAACGTCCTGACTTTC
NA | TRBJ2-2 | TRBV7-6 | NA | CASSLKNGPTGELFF | TGTGCCAGCAGCTTAAAAAATGGTCCCACCGGGGAGCTGTTTTTT
TRBD1 | TRBJ1-3 | TRBV12-5 | many | CASGFRQGPGNTIYF | TGTGCTAGTGGTTTCCGACAGGGTCCGGGGAACACCATATATTTT
NA | TRBJ1-6 | TRBV7-2 | NA | CASSLSRAYNSPLHF | TGTGCCAGCAGCTTATCCAGGGCCTATAATTCACCCCTCCACTTT
NA | TRBJ1-1 | TRBV7-9 | few | CASSLSLGGAEAFF | TGTGCCAGCAGCTTAAGCCTGGGGGGCGCTGAAGCTTTCTTT
NA | TRBJ1-3 | TRBV3-1/TRBV3-2 | NA | CASSQVSVLGNTIYF | TGTGCCAGCAGCCAAGTATCGGTGCTTGGAAACACCATATATTTT
TRBD2 | TRBJ2-3 | TRBV24-1 | NA | CATSKSTFSGGARDTQYF | TGTGCCACCTCCAAGAGCACATTTAGCGGGGGGGCGAGGGATACGCAGTATTTT
NA | TRBJ1-2 | TRBV27 | NA | CASSPTRDIFNYGYTF | TGTGCCAGCAGCCCCACCCGGGACATTTTTAACTATGGCTACACCTTC
TRBD2 | TRBJ2-5 | TRBV10-1 | NA | CASRWASGERETQYF | TGCGCCAGCAGATGGGCTAGCGGGGAGCGGGAGACCCAGTACTTC
TRBD1 | TRBJ2-5 | TRBV5-1 | NA | CASSLTGSQETQYF | TGCGCCAGCAGCCTGACAGGGAGCCAAGAGACCCAGTACTTC
NA | TRBJ1-6 | TRBV7-2 | NA | CASSPTRRDNSPLHF | TGTGCCAGCAGCCCTACAAGGCGGGATAATTCACCCCTCCACTTT
NA | TRBJ2-3 | TRBV5-4 | NA | CASSWDSLDTQYF | TGTGCCAGCAGCTGGGACTCACTAGATACGCAGTATTTT
TRBD1 | TRBJ1-4 | TRBV6-6 | NA | CASSNYRDRGRATNEKLFF | TGTGCCAGCAGCAACTACCGGGACAGGGGGCGAGCAACTAATGAAAAACTGTTTTTT
NA | TRBJ1-4 | TRBV3-1/TRBV3-2 | NA | CASSQEGGQTNEKLFF | TGTGCCAGCAGCCAAGAAGGGGGTCAGACTAATGAAAAACTGTTTTTT
NA | TRBJ1-1 | TRBV4-3 | NA | CASSQGLSFPDEAFF | TGCGCCAGCAGCCAAGGTCTATCGTTCCCTGATGAAGCTTTCTTT
TRBD1 | TRBJ2-4 | TRBV9 | NA | CASSGQGAWDIQYF | TGTGCCAGCAGCGGCCAGGGGGCGTGGGACATTCAGTACTTC
NA | TRBJ2-3 | TRBV27 | NA | CASSLWGDTQYF | TGTGCCAGCAGTTTATGGGGGGATACGCAGTATTTT
NA | TRBJ2-2 | TRBV3-1/TRBV3-2 | NA | CASEANTGELFF | TGTGCCAGCGAGGCGAACACCGGGGAGCTGTTTTTT
NA | TRBJ2-7 | TRBV18 | once | CASSPQSGHYEQYF | TGTGCCAGCTCACCCCAAAGCGGACACTACGAGCAGTACTTC
TRBD1 | TRBJ2-5 | TRBV6-5 | NA | CASGAGGFGETQYF | TGTGCCAGCGGGGCAGGGGGCTTTGGAGAGACCCAGTACTTC
NA | TRBJ1-2 | TRBV29-1 | NA | CSVFGGRQARGYTF | TGCAGCGTTTTCGGGGGGAGACAGGCCCGCGGCTACACCTTC
NA | TRBJ2-3 | TRBV20-1 | once | CSASRSDTQYF | TGCAGTGCTAGTCGGTCAGATACGCAGTATTTT
TRBD1 | TRBJ1-2 | TRBV6-1 | NA | CASSERDRGRVYGYTF | TGTGCCAGCAGTGAACGTGACAGGGGGCGGGTCTATGGCTACACCTTC
NA | TRBJ1-4 | TRBV2 | NA | CASTREGATNEKLFF | TGTGCCAGCACCCGGGAAGGGGCAACTAATGAAAAACTGTTTTTT
TRBD1 | TRBJ2-5 | TRBV5-1 | NA | CASSPGQVSQETQYF | TGCGCCAGCAGCCCCGGACAGGTCAGCCAAGAGACCCAGTACTTC
NA | TRBJ1-2 | TRBV6-5 | NA | CASSRGRLANYGYTF | TGTGCCAGCAGCCGAGGACGTCTAGCTAACTATGGCTACACCTTC
TRBD1 | TRBJ1-2 | TRBV4-2 | NA | CASSQDYNRGYGYTF | TGTGCCAGCAGCCAAGACTATAACAGGGGCTATGGCTACACCTTC
TRBD1 | TRBJ1-2 | TRBV18 | once | CASSLDRSNYGYTF | TGTGCCAGCTCACTGGACAGGTCGAACTATGGCTACACCTTC
NA | TRBJ2-3 | TRBV3-1/TRBV3-2 | NA | CASSQVGTLSTDTQYF | TGTGCCAGCAGCCAAGTGGGCACGCTAAGCACAGATACGCAGTATTTT
NA | TRBJ2-3 | TRBV29-1 | NA | CSVVGLGGTDTQYF | TGCAGCGTGGTCGGCCTAGGCGGCACAGATACGCAGTATTTT
TRBD1 | TRBJ1-5 | TRBV7-9 | NA | CASRSGGEPQHF | TGTGCCAGCAGATCAGGGGGGGAGCCCCAGCATTTT
TRBD2 | TRBJ2-1 | TRBV15 | once | CATSRGSRGGAADEQFF | TGTGCCACCAGCAGAGGATCCCGCGGGGGGGCCGCGGATGAGCAGTTCTTC
NA | TRBJ1-1 | TRBV19 | NA | CASLREHTEAFF | TGTGCCAGTCTCAGGGAGCACACTGAAGCTTTCTTT
TRBD1 | TRBJ2-7 | TRBV5-4 | NA | CASSRDRASYEQYF | TGTGCCAGCAGCCGGGACAGGGCCTCCTACGAGCAGTACTTC